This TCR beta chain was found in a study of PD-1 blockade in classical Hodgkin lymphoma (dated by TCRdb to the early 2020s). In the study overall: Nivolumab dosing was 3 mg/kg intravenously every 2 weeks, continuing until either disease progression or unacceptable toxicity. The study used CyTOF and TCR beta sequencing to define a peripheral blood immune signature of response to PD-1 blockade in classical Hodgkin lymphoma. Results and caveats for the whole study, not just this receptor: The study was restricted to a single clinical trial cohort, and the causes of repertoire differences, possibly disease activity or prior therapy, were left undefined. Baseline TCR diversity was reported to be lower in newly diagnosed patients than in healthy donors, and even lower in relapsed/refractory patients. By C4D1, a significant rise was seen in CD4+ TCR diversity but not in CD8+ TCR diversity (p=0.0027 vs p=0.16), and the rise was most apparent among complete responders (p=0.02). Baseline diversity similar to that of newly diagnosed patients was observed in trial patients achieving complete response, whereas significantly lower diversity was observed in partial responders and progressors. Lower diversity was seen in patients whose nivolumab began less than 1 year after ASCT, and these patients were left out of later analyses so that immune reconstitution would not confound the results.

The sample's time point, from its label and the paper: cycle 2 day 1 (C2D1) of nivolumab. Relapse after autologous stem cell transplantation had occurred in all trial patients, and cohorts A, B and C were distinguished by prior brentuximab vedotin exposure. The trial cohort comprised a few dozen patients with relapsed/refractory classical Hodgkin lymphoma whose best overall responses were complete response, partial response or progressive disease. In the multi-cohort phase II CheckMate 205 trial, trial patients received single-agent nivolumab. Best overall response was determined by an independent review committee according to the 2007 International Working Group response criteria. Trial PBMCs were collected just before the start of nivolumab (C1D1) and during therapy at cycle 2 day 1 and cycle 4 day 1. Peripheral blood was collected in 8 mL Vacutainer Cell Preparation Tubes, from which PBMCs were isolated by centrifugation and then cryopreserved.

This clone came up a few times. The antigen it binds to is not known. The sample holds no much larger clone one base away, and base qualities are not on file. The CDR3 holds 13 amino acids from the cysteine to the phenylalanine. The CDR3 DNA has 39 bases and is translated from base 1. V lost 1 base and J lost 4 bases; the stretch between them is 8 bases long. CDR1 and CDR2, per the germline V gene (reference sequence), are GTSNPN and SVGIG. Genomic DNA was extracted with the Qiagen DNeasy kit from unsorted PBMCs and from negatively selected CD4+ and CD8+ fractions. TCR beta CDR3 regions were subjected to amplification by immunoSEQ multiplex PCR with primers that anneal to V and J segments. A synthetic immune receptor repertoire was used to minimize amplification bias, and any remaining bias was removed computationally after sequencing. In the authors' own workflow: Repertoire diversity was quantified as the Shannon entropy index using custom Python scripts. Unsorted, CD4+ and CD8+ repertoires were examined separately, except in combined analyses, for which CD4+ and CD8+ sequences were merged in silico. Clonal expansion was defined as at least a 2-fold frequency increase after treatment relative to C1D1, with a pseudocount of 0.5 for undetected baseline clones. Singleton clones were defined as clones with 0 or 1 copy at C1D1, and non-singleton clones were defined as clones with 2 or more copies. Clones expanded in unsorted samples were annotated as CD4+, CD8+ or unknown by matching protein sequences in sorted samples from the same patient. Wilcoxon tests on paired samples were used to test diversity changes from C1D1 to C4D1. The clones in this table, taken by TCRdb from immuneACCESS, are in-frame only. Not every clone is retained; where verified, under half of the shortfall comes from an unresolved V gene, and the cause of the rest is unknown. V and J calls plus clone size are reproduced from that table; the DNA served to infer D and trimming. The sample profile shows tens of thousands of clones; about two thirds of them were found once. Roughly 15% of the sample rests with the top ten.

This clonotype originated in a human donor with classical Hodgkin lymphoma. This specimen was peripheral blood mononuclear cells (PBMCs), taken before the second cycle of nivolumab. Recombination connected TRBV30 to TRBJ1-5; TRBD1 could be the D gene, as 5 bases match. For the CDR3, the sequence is CAWSDQGNQPQHF. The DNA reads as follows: TGTGCCTGGAGTGATCAGGGTAATCAGCCCCAGCATTTT.